This section outlines one T cell receptor beta chain sequence together with its context. This specimen belongs to a study of T cells in Graves' hyperthyroidism and ophthalmopathy. This CDR3 has 20 residues. Germline loops: CDR1 DFQATT, CDR2 SNEGSKA (reference sequence). V gave up 0 bases and J gave up 3 bases, with 27 bases separating them. TCR beta CDR3 sequences were amplified from RNA transcripts. The HTBI primer set was used in a first-round RT-PCR of the TCR CDR3. TCRdb called the multiplex PCR reads again in MiXCR, with one record for every CDR3 protein. This table has 490,000 or so distinct CDR3 sequences, less than 20% appearing once.

The sequence was obtained from a man aged 35-49 years with Graves' ophthalmopathy. The sample consisted of blood. This rearrangement joins TRBV20-1 to TRBJ2-4; D assignment may be TRBD1 or TRBD2 (7 bases each). This CDR3 reads CSARDLPRGVSGAGKNIQYF. The CDR3 DNA is TGCAGTGCTAGAGATCTGCCCAGGGGGGTGAGCGGGGCGGGCAAAAACATTCAGTACTTC.